This T cell receptor (beta chain) derives from a study of cytomegalovirus exposure and HLA in healthy donors. General study findings and limits: The records held CMV serostatus as the only immune exposure information. Sequencing likely produced, as an artifact, a cluster of highly shared sequence variants.

Amplification used 60 Vbeta primers and 13 Jbeta primers. The table came from immunoSEQ multiplex PCR; TCRdb's copy has only in-frame clones and leaves some out. The sample holds 99,000 or so clones, more than 60% seen once. Among the donors, all were healthy bone marrow donors. Comment on this clone: Its antigen is not identified.

The CDR3 totals 11 residues. V gave up 8 bases and J gave up 11 bases, with 13 bases separating them. Germline V gene data show CDR1 as ENHRY and CDR2 as SYGVKD. The chain recombines TRBV10-3 with TRBJ1-5, with D tentatively TRBD1 (6 bases). The clonotype was recovered from a woman between 35 and 50 years old in good health and CMV-seropositive. Sequenced input: PBMCs. Here the CDR3 reads CAIGQPESQHF. CDR3 bases: TGTGCCATCGGACAGCCCGAATCCCAGCATTTT.